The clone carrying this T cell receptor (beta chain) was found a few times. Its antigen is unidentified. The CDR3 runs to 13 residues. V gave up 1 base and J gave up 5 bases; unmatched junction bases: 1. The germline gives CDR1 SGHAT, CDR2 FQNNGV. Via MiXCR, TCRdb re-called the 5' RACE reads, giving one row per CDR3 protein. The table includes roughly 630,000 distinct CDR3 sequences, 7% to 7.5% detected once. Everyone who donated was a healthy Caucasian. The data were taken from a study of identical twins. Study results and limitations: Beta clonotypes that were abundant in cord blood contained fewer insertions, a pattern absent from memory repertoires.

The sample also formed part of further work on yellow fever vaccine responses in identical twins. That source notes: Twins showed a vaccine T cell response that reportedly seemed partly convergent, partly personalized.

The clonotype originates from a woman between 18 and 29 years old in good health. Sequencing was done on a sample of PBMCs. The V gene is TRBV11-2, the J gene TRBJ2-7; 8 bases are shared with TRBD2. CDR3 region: CASSLVSGNEQYF. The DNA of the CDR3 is TGTGCCAGCAGCTTAGTTAGCGGGAACGAGCAGTACTTC.